This T cell receptor beta chain was recovered during a study of T cell repertoires in cytomegalovirus infection. TCRdb re-derived calls from the reads in MiXCR, one entry per CDR3 protein. The sample holds some 440,000 distinct CDR3 sequences; around 32% are singletons and the top ten take roughly 15%. CDR3 size: 14 residues. Trimming left V 5 bases short and J 2 bases short, with 12 bases between. Germline V gene lookup returns CDR1 SGHVS and CDR2 FNYEAQ. Material for sequencing was PBMCs. This TCR came from a human donor in good health (CMV status not recorded). Some clones in this sample may be carry-over from other donors' samples. The genes are TRBV7-6 and TRBJ1-2, with D possibly matching TRBD1 (6 bases). CDR3: CASSDKTGNYGYTF. CDR3 in DNA: TGTGCCAGCAGCGATAAAACAGGGAACTATGGCTACACCTTC.